These T cell receptor beta chains were read from a single sample in a study of blood T cell repertoires in COVID-19. Assay: immunoSEQ multiplex PCR; the TCRdb copy retains only in-frame clones and omits some. The repertoire includes around 37,000 clones, roughly nine tenths of them detected once, and around 20% sits in the top ten. Sequences were obtained from peripheral blood. Every receptor here comes from a man in his sixties with acute or convalescent COVID-19. CDR3s include the opening cysteine and the closing phenylalanine or tryptophan.

CDR3 length,V gene,J gene,CDR3 protein
13,TRBV29-1,TRBJ2-5,CSVDRGSQETQYF
17,TRBV9,TRBJ2-1,CASSVEIAGGGVNEQFF
11,TRBV30,TRBJ2-1,CAWSVQNEQFF
13,TRBV5-1,TRBJ1-1,CASSQLVATEAFF
17,TRBV7-8,TRBJ1-1,CASSSTVFPPKNTEAFF
13,TRBV28,TRBJ1-2,CASSLDRIYGYTF
16,TRBV29-1,TRBJ2-1,CSGELAGWSSYNEQFF
15,TRBV2,TRBJ2-5,CASSRTSGSIETQYF
16,TRBV4-2,TRBJ1-2,CASSRESGATNYGYTF
16,TRBV14,TRBJ1-3,CASSHPGQGTGNTIYF
11,TRBV10-1,TRBJ2-2,CASSGPGELFF
14,TRBV2,TRBJ1-1,CASGRGQYGTEAFF
17,TRBV5-1,TRBJ1-3,CASSPRLGRGSGNTIYF
14,TRBV18,TRBJ2-7,CASSPPSAHYEQYF
20,TRBV6-1,TRBJ2-1,CASSVGMLGLAGRSYNEQFF
15,TRBV18,TRBJ1-4,CASSPVRATNEKLFF
13,TRBV27,TRBJ2-1,CASSLTGRDEQFF
17,TRBV4-3,TRBJ2-3,CASSQNIPGQGTDTQYF
16,TRBV5-1,TRBJ2-3,CASSLEGGSRTDTQYF
16,TRBV9,TRBJ2-1,CASSVVGTSSYNEQFF
13,TRBV28,TRBJ2-2,CASSKQGIGELFF
13,TRBV2,TRBJ2-1,CASSSGPSNEQFF
11,TRBV10-1,TRBJ2-3,CASTDTDTQYF
13,TRBV29-1,TRBJ1-1,CSVKDRTNTEAFF
13,TRBV7-9,TRBJ2-7,CASSLPQGVRQYF
14,TRBV10-1,TRBJ1-4,CASSKQGVNEKLFF
14,TRBV30,TRBJ1-5,CAWGPRGINQPQHF
15,TRBV27,TRBJ2-1,CASSYRGPTHNEQFF
17,TRBV4-1,TRBJ2-2,CASSLSGSGSGTGELFF
14,TRBV19,TRBJ2-7,CASSMKGGFYEQYF
15,TRBV28,TRBJ1-5,CASSYRGMSNQPQHF
14,TRBV7-9,TRBJ1-5,CASSPSNNQQPQHF
13,TRBV6-2/TRBV6-3,TRBJ1-3,CASSYEGRNTIYF
17,TRBV3-1/TRBV3-2,TRBJ1-5,CASSQEPSTHSNQPQHF
14,TRBV2,TRBJ2-5,CASMGLAGQETQYF
15,TRBV5-4,TRBJ2-3,CASSLQRGSTDTQYF
15,TRBV5-8,TRBJ1-1,CASSGTGWGGTEAFF
15,TRBV3-1/TRBV3-2,TRBJ1-1,CASSHPGTGWTEAFF
19,TRBV11-3,TRBJ1-3,CASSLDGPLRTGTGNTIYF
14,TRBV6-5,TRBJ1-5,CASRFVPGDQPQHF
14,TRBV7-7,TRBJ2-5,CASSLLAAGETQYF
16,TRBV14,TRBJ2-1,CASSQYQTSGRTEQFF
15,TRBV5-1,TRBJ1-5,CASSFWTGADQPQHF
14,TRBV5-1,TRBJ2-2,CASTDRGRTGELFF
14,TRBV5-1,TRBJ2-5,CASSPTTAEETQYF
14,TRBV19,TRBJ2-1,CASNPGQLYNEQFF
14,TRBV6-5,TRBJ1-2,CASSLTGVGYGYTF
15,TRBV10-3,TRBJ2-3,CAISEGNRLTDTQYF
12,TRBV5-1,TRBJ2-1,CASSQTDNEQFF
11,TRBV5-1,TRBJ2-5,CASSLRETQYF
14,TRBV6-1,TRBJ2-3,CASSDRQASDTQYF